The 16 T cell receptor beta chains below come from one sample, sequenced in a study of blood T cell repertoires in COVID-19. TCRdb keeps only in-frame clones here, not all; method: immunoSEQ multiplex PCR. The sample shows over 110,000 clones, over 75% of them seen only once. Sequencing was done on a sample of peripheral blood. These receptors were obtained from a woman aged 50 to 60 with acute or convalescent COVID-19.

Details on this clone: Other DNA sequences in the sample encode the same CDR3. This sequence joins TRBV30 and TRBJ1-5, with D uncertain. Germline CDR1 is GTSNPN and CDR2 is SVGIG (reference sequence). The CDR3 is 13 residues long. V lost 2 bases and J lost 2, with 7 bases in between. Written as DNA, the CDR3 is TGTGCCTGGAGTCGCCAGGGCAATCAGCCCCAGCATTTT. Residues: CAWSRQGNQPQHF.

V usage is TRBV30 and J usage is TRBJ1-6; TRBD1 matches at 7 bases. This CDR3 is built from 14 residues. Trimming at V came to 0 bases and at J to 11 bases, leaving 7 bases not matched to a gene. Germline assignment: CDR1 GTSNPN and CDR2 SVGIG (reference sequence). CDR3 coding DNA: TGTGCCTGGAGTGTGACAGGGTTTGATACACCCCTCCACTTT. As protein: CAWSVTGFDTPLHF.

The rearrangement uses TRBV7-2 and TRBJ2-5, with TRBD2 matching over 14 bases. Germline CDR1 is SGHTA and CDR2 is FQGNSA. V was clipped by 1 base and J by 7 bases; unmatched bases: 5. There are 16 residues in the CDR3. The CDR3 is CASSLEGTSGGGTQYF. The CDR3 DNA sequence: TGTGCCAGCAGCTTAGAGGGGACTAGCGGGGGTGGGACCCAGTACTTC.

This chain uses TRBV10-3 with TRBJ2-2; 13 bases line up with TRBD2. The V gene end was trimmed by 4 bases and the J gene end by 6 bases; junction bases not matched to a gene: 2. The germline gives CDR1 ENHRY, CDR2 SYGVKD. The CDR3 runs 15 residues. CDR3 protein: CAISGTSGRAGELFF. In DNA form, the CDR3 reads TGTGCCATCAGTGGGACTAGCGGGAGAGCCGGGGAGCTGTTTTTT.

V usage is TRBV30 and J usage is TRBJ2-3, with a tentative D call TRBD1 (6 bases). The CDR3 is 13 amino acids. V was pared by 2 bases and J by 4 bases, with 10 bases between. Per germline, CDR1 GTSNPN and CDR2 SVGIG (reference sequence). The CDR3 DNA is TGTGCCTGGAGTTGGACAGCGGCAGATACGCAGTATTTT. Translation: CAWSWTAADTQYF.

The J gene is TRBJ1-2, the V gene TRBV7-9, with D unclear. The germline V gene has CDR1 SEHNR and CDR2 FQNEAQ (reference sequence). The germline V and J ends were trimmed by 4 bases and 2 bases, with 8 bases remaining between them. This CDR3 has 13 amino acids. CDR3 DNA sequence: TGTGCCAGCAGCTCACAGATGAACTATGGCTACACCTTC. Translated, it gives CASSSQMNYGYTF.

The chain uses TRBV4-1 and TRBJ2-1; no reliable D call. Germline V gene sequence: CDR1 MGHRA, CDR2 YSYEKL. The V end was cut by 0 bases, the J end by 0 bases, with 12 bases between. The CDR3 is made up of 17 amino acids. The CDR3 DNA follows: TGCGCCAGCAGCCAAGATCATGGTACCAGCTCCTACAATGAGCAGTTCTTC. Its translation is CASSQDHGTSSYNEQFF.

A single count supports this clone. The genes are TRBV2 and TRBJ1-1; TRBD1 matches at 7 bases. CDR3 size: 15 residues. Germline assignment: CDR1 SNHLY and CDR2 FYNNEI. V shed 4 bases, J shed 4 bases, and the junction held 9 bases outside the gene matches. CDR3 nucleotides: TGTGCCAGCAGTGGTGAAGGGGGCGCAAGCACTGAAGCTTTCTTT. It is translated as CASSGEGGASTEAFF. The full variable domain, completed using reference TRBV2 and TRBJ1-1, is EPEVTQTPSHQVTQMGQEVILRCVPISNHLYFYWYRQILGQKVEFLVSFYNNEISEKSEIFDDQFSVERPDGSNFTLKIRSTKLEDSAMYFCASSGEGGASTEAFFGQGTRLTVV.

The CDR3 reads CASSPDGSHNEQFF. Here the CDR3 DNA reads TGTGCCAGCAGCCCCGACGGGTCCCACAATGAGCAGTTCTTC. The chain couples TRBV7-3 to TRBJ2-1; D is unresolved. The CDR3 length is 14 residues. Germline values: CDR1 SGHTA, CDR2 FQGTGA. V lost 5 bases, J lost 5 bases, and 13 bases lay in between. Looking up the rest from reference TRBV7-3 and TRBJ2-1 gives the full variable domain: GAGVSQTPSNKVTEKGKYVELRCDPISGHTALYWYRQSLGQGPEFLIYFQGTGAADDSGLPNDRFFAVRPEGSVSTLKIQRTERGDSAVYLCASSPDGSHNEQFFGPGTRLTVL.

This sequence joins TRBV10-3 and TRBJ2-7; no clear D. Looked up from germline, CDR1 is ENHRY and CDR2 is SYGVKD. Trimming took off 10 bases at V and 2 bases at J, with 18 bases between the two ends. The CDR3 consists of 14 residues. CDR3 sequence reads: CATSPEPPPYEQYF. The CDR3 nucleotides read TGTGCCACCTCTCCGGAGCCTCCACCCTACGAGCAGTACTTC.

The J gene is TRBJ1-1, the V gene TRBV19; D not certain. This CDR3 has 14 amino acids. Trimming took 9 bases from V and 1 from J, leaving 15 bases between them. CDR1 LNHDA and CDR2 SQIVND come from the germline V gene (reference sequence). The CDR3 here is CASTDGLPNTEAFF. CDR3 in DNA: TGTGCCAGCACCGATGGCCTGCCGAACACTGAAGCTTTCTTT.

The gene calls are TRBV28 and TRBJ2-7; 8 positions match TRBD1. The CDR3 is made up of 16 amino acids. Germline CDR1 is MDHEN and CDR2 is SYDVKM. J gave up 4 bases and V 6 bases, and 14 bases lay outside the gene matches. This chain's CDR3 is CASRTPRQGRGYEQYF. The CDR3 coding sequence is TGTGCCAGCAGGACCCCGAGACAGGGGAGAGGGTACGAGCAGTACTTC.

This clone was seen a single time. This sequence joins TRBV28 and TRBJ1-1; D ambiguous. The ends were cut back, 2 bases at V and 3 bases at J, with 10 bases in the middle. The CDR3 contains 14 residues. The germline gives CDR1 MDHEN, CDR2 SYDVKM. CDR3: CASSLTRRYTEAFF. The DNA for the CDR3 is TGTGCCAGCAGTTTAACTAGACGGTACACTGAAGCTTTCTTT.

V usage is TRBV18 and J usage is TRBJ1-4; no clear D. Germline V lookup: CDR1 KGHSH, CDR2 LQKENI. CDR3 length: 14 residues. Trimming took 2 bases from V and 4 from J, leaving 8 bases between them. The CDR3: CASSPGGNNEKLFF. The CDR3 DNA reads TGTGCCAGCTCACCAGGCGGCAATAATGAAAAACTGTTTTTT.

This CDR3 reads CATSDRSGNTIYF. For the CDR3, the DNA is TGTGCCACCAGTGATCGCAGTGGAAACACCATATATTTT. This chain connects TRBV24-1 to TRBJ1-3, with D unresolved. The germline gives CDR1 KGHDR, CDR2 SFDVKD. V was cut by 3 bases and J by 3 bases, with 5 bases left in between. This CDR3 has 13 amino acids.

The chain carries TRBV19 and TRBJ1-2; maybe TRBD1 (5 bases). This CDR3 has 13 residues. The germline V gene encodes CDR1 LNHDA and CDR2 SQIVND (reference sequence). Trimming took off 3 bases at V and 1 base at J, with 6 bases between the two ends. CDR3 in amino acids: CASSIDSNYGYTF. The CDR3 DNA follows: TGTGCCAGTAGTATCGACAGTAACTATGGCTACACCTTC.